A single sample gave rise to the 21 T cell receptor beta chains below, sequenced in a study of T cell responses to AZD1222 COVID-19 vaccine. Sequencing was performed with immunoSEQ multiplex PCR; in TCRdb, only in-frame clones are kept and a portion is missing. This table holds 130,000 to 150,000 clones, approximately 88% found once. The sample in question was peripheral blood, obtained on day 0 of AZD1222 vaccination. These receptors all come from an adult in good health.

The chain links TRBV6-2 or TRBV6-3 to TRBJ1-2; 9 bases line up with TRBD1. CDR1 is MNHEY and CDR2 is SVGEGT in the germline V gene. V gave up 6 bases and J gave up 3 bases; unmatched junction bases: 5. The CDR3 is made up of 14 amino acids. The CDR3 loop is CASSLGTGHYGYTF. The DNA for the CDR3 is TGTGCCAGCAGCCTGGGGACAGGGCACTATGGCTACACCTTC.

CDR3 DNA: TGTGCCAGCAGCAGGGAGTTCCCCCGCTATGGCTACACCTTC. Translated, it gives CASSREFPRYGYTF. The V gene is TRBV27, the J gene TRBJ1-2, with D maybe TRBD1 (5 bases). V lost 6 bases, J lost 4 bases, and 15 bases lay in between. The CDR3 has 14 amino acids. Germline CDR1 reads MNHEY; CDR2 reads SMNVEV (reference sequence).

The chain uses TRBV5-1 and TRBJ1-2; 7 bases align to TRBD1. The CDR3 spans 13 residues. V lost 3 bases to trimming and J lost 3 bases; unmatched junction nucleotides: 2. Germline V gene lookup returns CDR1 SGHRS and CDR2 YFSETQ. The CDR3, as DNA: TGCGCCAGCAGCTACGGGACAGACTATGGCTACACCTTC. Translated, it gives CASSYGTDYGYTF.

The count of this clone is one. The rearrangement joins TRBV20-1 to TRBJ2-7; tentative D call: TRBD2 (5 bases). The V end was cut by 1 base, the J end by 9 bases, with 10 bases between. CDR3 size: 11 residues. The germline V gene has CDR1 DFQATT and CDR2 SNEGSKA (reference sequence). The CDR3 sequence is CSARAGIGQYF. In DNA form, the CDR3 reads TGCAGTGCTAGAGCCGGGATTGGGCAGTACTTC.

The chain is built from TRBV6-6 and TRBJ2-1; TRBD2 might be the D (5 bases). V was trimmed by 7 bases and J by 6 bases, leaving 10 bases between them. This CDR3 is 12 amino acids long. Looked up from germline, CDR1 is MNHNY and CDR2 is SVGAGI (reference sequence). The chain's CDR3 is CASNGDSNEQFF. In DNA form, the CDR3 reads TGTGCCAGCAACGGGGATTCCAATGAGCAGTTCTTC.

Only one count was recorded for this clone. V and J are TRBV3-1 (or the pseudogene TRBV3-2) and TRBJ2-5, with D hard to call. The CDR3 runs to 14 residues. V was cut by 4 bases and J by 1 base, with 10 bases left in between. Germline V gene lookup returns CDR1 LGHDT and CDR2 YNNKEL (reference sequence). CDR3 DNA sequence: TGTGCCAGCAGCCCTGGCGGCCGCCAAGAGACCCAGTACTTC. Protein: CASSPGGRQETQYF.

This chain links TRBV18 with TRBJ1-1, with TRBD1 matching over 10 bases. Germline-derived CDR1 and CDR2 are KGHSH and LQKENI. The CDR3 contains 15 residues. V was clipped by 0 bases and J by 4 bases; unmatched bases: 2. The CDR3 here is CASSPPRDRGTEAFF. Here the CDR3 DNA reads TGTGCCAGCTCACCACCCCGGGACAGGGGCACTGAAGCTTTCTTT.

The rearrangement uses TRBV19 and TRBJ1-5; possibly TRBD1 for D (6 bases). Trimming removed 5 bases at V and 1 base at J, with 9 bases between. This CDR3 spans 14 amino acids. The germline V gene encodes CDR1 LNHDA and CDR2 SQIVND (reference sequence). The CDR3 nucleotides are TGTGCCAGTAGTCGGGGGGCGAGCAATCAGCCCCAGCATTTT. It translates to CASSRGASNQPQHF.

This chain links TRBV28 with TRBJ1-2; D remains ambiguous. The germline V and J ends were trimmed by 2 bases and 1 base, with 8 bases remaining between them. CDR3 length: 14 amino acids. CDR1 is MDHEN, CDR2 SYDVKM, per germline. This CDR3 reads CASSLGQLNYGYTF. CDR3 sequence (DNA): TGTGCCAGCAGTTTAGGGCAGCTTAACTATGGCTACACCTTC.

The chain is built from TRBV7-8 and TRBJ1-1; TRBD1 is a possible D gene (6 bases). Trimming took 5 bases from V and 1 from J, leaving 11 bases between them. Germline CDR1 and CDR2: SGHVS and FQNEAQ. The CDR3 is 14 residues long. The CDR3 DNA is TGTGCCAGCAGCCACGGGACAACGAACACTGAAGCTTTCTTT. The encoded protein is CASSHGTTNTEAFF.

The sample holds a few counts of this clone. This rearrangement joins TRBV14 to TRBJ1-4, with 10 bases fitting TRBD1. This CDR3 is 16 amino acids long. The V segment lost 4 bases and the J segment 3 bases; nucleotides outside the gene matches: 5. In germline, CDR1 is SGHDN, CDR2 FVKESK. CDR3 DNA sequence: TGTGCCAGCAGCCGAGACAGGGGGCTGGCTAATGAAAAACTGTTTTTT. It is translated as CASSRDRGLANEKLFF.

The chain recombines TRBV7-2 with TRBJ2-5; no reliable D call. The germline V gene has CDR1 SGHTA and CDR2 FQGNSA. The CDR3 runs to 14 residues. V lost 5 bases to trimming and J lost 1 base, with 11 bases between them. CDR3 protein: CASSHGVIQETQYF. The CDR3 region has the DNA TGTGCCAGCAGCCACGGAGTCATCCAAGAGACCCAGTACTTC.

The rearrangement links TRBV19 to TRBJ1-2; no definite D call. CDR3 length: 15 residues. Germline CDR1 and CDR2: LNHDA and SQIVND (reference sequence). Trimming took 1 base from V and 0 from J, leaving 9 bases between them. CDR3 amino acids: CASSIVSVSNYGYTF. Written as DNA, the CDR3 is TGTGCCAGTAGTATAGTCTCGGTCTCTAACTATGGCTACACCTTC.

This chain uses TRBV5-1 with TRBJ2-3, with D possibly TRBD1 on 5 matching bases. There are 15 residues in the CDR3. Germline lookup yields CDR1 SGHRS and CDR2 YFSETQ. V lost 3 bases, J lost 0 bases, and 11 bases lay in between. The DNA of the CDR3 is TGCGCCAGCAGCTCCACTGGGGCTAGCACAGATACGCAGTATTTT. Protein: CASSSTGASTDTQYF.

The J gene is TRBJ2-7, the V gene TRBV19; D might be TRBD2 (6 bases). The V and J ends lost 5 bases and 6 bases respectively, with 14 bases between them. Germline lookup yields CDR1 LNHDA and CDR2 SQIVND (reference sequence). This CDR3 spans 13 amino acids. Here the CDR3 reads CASSWAEGGEQYF. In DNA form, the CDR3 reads TGTGCCAGTAGTTGGGCGGAGGGAGGCGAGCAGTACTTC.

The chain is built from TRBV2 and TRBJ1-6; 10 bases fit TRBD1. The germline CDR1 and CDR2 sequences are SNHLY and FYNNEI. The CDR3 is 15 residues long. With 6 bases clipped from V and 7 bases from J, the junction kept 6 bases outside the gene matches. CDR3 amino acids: CASRIGQGGNSPLHF. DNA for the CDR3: TGTGCCAGCAGAATCGGACAGGGGGGGAATTCACCCCTCCACTTT.

The CDR3 sequence: CASSRQGIEAFF. CDR3 sequence (DNA): TGTGCCAGCAGCCGACAGGGTATTGAAGCTTTCTTT. The chain is built from TRBV11-2 and TRBJ1-1, with 7 bases identical to TRBD1. From germline, CDR1 is SGHAT and CDR2 FQNNGV. The V segment lost 5 bases and the J segment 7 bases; nucleotides outside the gene matches: 4. This CDR3 has 12 residues.

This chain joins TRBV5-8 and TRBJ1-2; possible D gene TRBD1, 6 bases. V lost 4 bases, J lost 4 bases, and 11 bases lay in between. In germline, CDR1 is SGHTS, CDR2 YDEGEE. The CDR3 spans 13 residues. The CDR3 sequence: CASSREGGYGYTF. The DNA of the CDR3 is TGTGCCAGCAGCCGGGAAGGGGGCTATGGCTACACCTTC. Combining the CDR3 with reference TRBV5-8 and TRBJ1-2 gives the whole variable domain EAGVTQSPTHLIKTRGQQATLRCSPISGHTSVYWYQQALGLGLQFLLWYDEGEERNRGNFPPRFSGRQFPNYSSELNVNALELEDSALYLCASSREGGYGYTFGSGTRLTVV.

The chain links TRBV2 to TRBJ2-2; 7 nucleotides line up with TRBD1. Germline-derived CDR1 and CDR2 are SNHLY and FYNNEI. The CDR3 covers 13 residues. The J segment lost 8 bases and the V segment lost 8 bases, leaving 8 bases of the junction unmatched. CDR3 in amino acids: CASSGTDIGELFF. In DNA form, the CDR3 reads TGTGCCAGCTCCGGGACAGATATTGGGGAGCTGTTTTTT.

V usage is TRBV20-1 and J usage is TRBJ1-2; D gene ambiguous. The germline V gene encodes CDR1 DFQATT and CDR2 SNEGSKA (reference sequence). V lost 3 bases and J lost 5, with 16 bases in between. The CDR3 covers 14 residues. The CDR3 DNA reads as TGCAGTGCTAGTTCCGGGAACGATATGTATGGCTACACCTTC. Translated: CSASSGNDMYGYTF.

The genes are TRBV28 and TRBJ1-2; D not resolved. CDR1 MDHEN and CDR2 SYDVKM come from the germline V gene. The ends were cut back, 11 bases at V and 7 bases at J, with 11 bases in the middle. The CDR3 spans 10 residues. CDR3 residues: CASSRRGYTF. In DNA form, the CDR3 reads TGTGCCTCATCCCGCCGTGGCTACACCTTC.